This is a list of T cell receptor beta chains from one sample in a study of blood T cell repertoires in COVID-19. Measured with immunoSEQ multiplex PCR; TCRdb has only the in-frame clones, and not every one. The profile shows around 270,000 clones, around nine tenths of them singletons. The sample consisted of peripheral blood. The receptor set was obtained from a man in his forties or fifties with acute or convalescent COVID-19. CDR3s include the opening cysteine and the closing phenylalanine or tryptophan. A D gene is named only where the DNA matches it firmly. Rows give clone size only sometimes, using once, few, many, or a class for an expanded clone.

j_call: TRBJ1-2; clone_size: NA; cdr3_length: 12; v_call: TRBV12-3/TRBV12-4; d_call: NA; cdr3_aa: CASGNQGYGYTF; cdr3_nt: TGTGCCAGCGGAAATCAGGGGTATGGCTACACCTTC
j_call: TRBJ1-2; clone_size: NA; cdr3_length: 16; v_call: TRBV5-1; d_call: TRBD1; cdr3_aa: CASSLGRARGRDGYTF; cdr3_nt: TGCGCCAGCAGCTTGGGTAGGGCCAGGGGGCGCGATGGCTACACCTTC
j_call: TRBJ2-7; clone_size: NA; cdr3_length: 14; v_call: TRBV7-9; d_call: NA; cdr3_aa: CASSSTPGDYEQYF; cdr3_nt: TGTGCCAGCAGCTCGACTCCCGGGGACTACGAGCAGTACTTC
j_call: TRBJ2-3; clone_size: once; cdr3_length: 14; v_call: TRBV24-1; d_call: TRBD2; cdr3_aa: CATSDGGAPDTQYF; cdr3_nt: TGTGCCACCAGTGACGGGGGGGCTCCAGATACGCAGTATTTT
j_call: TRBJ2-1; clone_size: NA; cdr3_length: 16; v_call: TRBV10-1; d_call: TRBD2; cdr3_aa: CASSKVAGGPWDEQFF; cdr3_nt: TGCGCCAGCAGTAAGGTAGCGGGGGGTCCTTGGGATGAGCAGTTCTTC
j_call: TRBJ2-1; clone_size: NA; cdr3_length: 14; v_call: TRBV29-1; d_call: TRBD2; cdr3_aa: CSAAGTRVDGEQFF; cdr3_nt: TGCAGCGCTGCCGGGACTAGAGTTGATGGTGAGCAGTTCTTC
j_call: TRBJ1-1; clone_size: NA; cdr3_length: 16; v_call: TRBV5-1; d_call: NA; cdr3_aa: CASSLNPTRGNTEAFF; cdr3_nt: TGCGCCAGCAGCTTGAACCCGACCAGGGGGAACACTGAAGCTTTCTTT
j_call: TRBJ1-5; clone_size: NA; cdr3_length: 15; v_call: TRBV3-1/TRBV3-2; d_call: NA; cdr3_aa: CASSQGGHSNQPQHF; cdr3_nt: TGTGCCAGCAGCCAGGGGGGGCATAGCAATCAGCCCCAGCATTTT
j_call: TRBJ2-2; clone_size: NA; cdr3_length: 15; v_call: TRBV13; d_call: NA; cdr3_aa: CASSLYRERTGELFF; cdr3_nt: TGTGCCAGCAGCTTATACAGGGAGAGAACCGGGGAGCTGTTTTTT
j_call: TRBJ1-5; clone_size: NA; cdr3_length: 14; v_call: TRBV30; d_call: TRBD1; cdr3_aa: CAWSGTGDFQPQHF; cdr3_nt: TGTGCCTGGAGCGGGACAGGGGATTTTCAGCCCCAGCATTTT
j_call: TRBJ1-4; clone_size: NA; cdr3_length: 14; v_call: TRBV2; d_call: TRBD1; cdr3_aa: CASRRTGGWEKLFF; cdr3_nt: TGTGCCAGCAGGAGGACAGGGGGCTGGGAAAAACTGTTTTTT
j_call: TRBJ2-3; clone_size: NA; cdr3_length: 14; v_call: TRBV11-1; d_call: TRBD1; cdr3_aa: CASSPGQTTDTQYF; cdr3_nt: TGTGCCAGCAGCCCGGGACAGACCACAGATACGCAGTATTTT
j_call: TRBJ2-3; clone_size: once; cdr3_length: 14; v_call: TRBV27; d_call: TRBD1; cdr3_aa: CASSLQGAVDTQYF; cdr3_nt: TGTGCCAGCAGTCTACAGGGGGCGGTGGATACGCAGTATTTT
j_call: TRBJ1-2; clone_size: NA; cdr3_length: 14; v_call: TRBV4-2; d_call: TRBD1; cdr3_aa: CASSTDREVDGYTF; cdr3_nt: TGTGCCAGCAGCACGGACAGGGAGGTTGATGGCTACACCTTC
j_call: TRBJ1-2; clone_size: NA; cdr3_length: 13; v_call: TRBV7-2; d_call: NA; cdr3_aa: CASSSGVYYGYTF; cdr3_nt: TGTGCCAGCAGCTCAGGGGTCTACTATGGCTACACCTTC
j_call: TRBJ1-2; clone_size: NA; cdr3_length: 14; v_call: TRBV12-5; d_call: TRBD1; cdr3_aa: CASALDRGWDGYTF; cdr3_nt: TGTGCTAGTGCCCTGGACAGGGGATGGGATGGCTACACCTTC
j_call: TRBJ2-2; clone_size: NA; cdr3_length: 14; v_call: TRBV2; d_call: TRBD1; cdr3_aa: CASSGQGYTGELFF; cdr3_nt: TGTGCCAGCAGCGGACAGGGGTACACCGGGGAGCTGTTTTTT
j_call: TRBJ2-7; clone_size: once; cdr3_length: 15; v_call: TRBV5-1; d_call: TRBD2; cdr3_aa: CASSLKASGAYEQYF; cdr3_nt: TGCGCCAGCAGCTTGAAGGCTAGCGGGGCCTACGAGCAGTACTTC
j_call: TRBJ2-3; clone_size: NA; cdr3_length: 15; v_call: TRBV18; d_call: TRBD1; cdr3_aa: CASSPHQGGTDTQYF; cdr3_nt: TGTGCCAGCTCACCACATCAGGGGGGCACAGATACGCAGTATTTT
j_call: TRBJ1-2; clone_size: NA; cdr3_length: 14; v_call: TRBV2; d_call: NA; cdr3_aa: CASSEYEGTYGYTF; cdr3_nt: TGTGCCAGCAGTGAATATGAGGGTACCTATGGCTACACCTTC
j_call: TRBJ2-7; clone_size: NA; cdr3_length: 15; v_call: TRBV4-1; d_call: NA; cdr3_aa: CASSQDRVNFLEQYF; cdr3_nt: TGCGCCAGCAGCCAAGACCGCGTCAATTTCCTCGAGCAGTACTTC
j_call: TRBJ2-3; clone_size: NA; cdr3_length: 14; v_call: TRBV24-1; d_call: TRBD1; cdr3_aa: CATSDPTGGDTQYF; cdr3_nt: TGTGCCACCAGTGATCCTACAGGGGGGGATACGCAGTATTTT
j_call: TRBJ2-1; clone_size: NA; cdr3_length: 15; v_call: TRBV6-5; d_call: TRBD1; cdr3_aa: CASRKTGNLYNEQFF; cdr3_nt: TGTGCCAGCAGAAAGACAGGGAATCTCTACAATGAGCAGTTCTTC
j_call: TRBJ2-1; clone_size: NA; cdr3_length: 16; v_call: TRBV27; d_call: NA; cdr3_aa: CASRRLGELSYNEQFF; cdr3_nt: TGTGCCAGCAGAAGATTGGGTGAACTATCCTACAATGAGCAGTTCTTC
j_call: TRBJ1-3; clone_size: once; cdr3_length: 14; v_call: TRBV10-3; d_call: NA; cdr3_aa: CAMLLRVSGNTIYF; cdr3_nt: TGTGCCATGCTTTTACGCGTCTCTGGAAACACCATATATTTT
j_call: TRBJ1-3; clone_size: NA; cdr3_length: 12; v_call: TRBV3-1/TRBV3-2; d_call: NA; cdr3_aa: CASSQTGNTIYF; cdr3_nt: TGTGCCAGCAGCCAAACAGGAAACACCATATATTTT
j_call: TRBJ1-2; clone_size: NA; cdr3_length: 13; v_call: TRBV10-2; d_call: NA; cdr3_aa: CASSDEGFYGYTF; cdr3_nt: TGCGCCAGCAGTGACGAGGGTTTCTATGGCTACACCTTC
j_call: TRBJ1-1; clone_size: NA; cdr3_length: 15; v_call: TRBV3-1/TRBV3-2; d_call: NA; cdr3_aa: CASSQSGAGHTEAFF; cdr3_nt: TGTGCCAGCAGCCAAAGTGGGGCAGGGCACACTGAAGCTTTCTTT
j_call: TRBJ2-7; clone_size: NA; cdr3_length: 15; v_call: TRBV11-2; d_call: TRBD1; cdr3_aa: CASSLGAGGLYEQYF; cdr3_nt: TGTGCCAGCAGCTTAGGGGCAGGGGGCCTCTACGAGCAGTACTTC
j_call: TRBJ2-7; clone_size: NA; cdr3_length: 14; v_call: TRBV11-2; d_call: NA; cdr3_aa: CASSSGWGGNEQYF; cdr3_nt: TGTGCCAGCAGCTCCGGCTGGGGCGGCAACGAGCAGTACTTC
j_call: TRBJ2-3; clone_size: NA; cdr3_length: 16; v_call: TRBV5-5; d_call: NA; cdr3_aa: CASSLGRGQSTDTQYF; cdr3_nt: TGTGCCAGCAGTCTGGGGCGTGGACAGAGCACAGATACGCAGTATTTT
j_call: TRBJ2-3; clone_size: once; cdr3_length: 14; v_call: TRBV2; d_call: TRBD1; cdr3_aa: CASRDRASTDTQYF; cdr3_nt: TGTGCCAGCAGGGACAGGGCTAGCACAGATACGCAGTATTTT
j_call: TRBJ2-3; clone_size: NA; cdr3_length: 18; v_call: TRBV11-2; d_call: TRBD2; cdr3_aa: CASSPRRGGGGLRDTQYF; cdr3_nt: TGTGCCAGCAGCCCCCGGCGTGGTGGCGGGGGACTCCGGGATACGCAGTATTTT